This T cell receptor (beta chain) derives from a study of metastatic and nonmetastatic thyroid tumors (TCRdb year 2020). Context from the whole study: The researchers compared repertoires between peripheral blood samples and tumor or nodule tissue samples from patients with malignant or benign thyroid disease. The paper as a whole reports these results and caveats: TCR beta diversity was reported as significantly higher in malignant tumors than in benign nodules, in both blood and tumor samples.

Library creation used PCR. Data came from an Illumina HiSeq 4000. High-throughput sequencing was used to profile the TCR beta-chain CDR3 region of every patient. For the original study's pipeline: CDR3 differences across clinicopathological groups were used to build a classifier for discriminating distant-metastatic papillary thyroid cancer patients. The Shannon index was used to assess repertoire diversity, and the Morisita-Horn index was used to assess tumor-blood repertoire similarity. In TCRdb, the public reads were trimmed at Q25 with fastp and aligned with MiXCR, with productive beta chains retained. TCRdb's processing, not the authors' own work, is the source of the V and J calls. The table for this sample lists approximately 86,000 clones; around 13% of them were counted only once. The ten biggest clones cover roughly 10% of the sample. No treatment had been received by any patient before thyroid surgery. The study retrospectively analysed patient clinical samples collected from about 2012 to 2019 using T-cell receptor beta sequencing.

This clone was observed at least ten times. The antigen this receptor binds is unknown. There are no base qualities to consult, and no much larger clone falls within one base. Other DNA sequences in the same sample also yield this CDR3. The germline V gene (reference sequence) sets CDR1 to GTSNPN and CDR2 to SVGIG. From its cysteine to its phenylalanine, the CDR3 spans 15 amino acids. Of all the DNA, just the CDR3 is kept, 45 bases in frame from base 1. Deletion took 8 bases off V and 3 bases off J, with a span of 20 bases between the germline ends. Material: tumor tissue. The V gene is TRBV30 and the J gene is TRBJ1-5; possibly the D gene is TRBD1, per 5 matching bases. The TCR originated in a female donor with papillary thyroid cancer or a benign thyroid nodule (not recorded which). Some clones in this sample may be carry-over from other donors' samples. CDR3 loop: CATGLGPGVNQPQHF. The bases are TGTGCCACCGGCCTGGGACCCGGGGTCAATCAGCCCCAGCATTTT. With the rest looked up from the reference TRBV30 and TRBJ1-5 genes rather than sequenced, the full variable domain is SQTIHQWPATLVQPVGSPLSLECTVEGTSNPNLYWYRQAAGRGLQLLFYSVGIGQISSEVPQNLSASRPQDRQFILSSKKLLLSDSGFYLCATGLGPGVNQPQHFGDGTRLSIL.